This is a list of T cell receptor beta chains from one sample in a study of cytotoxic CD8 clonotypes in ibrutinib-treated CLL. This table comes from immunoSEQ multiplex PCR, and its TCRdb copy is limited to in-frame clones, with some not included. Among about 68,000 clones, under 70% were seen once, and the ten largest hold 5.7%. The sample in question was PBMCs, obtained after 12 months of ibrutinib treatment. Receptor source: a human donor with chronic lymphocytic leukemia. Each CDR3 is given with its conserved first and last residue. D genes are given only for firm matches. Part of the rows lack a size; the others show once, few, many or a class for expanded clones.

v_call: TRBV2
d_call: .
j_call: TRBJ1-1
clone_size: .
cdr3_nt: TGTGCCAGCAGCCGAGGGAGGGGTAGTGGGAACACTGAAGCTTTCTTT
cdr3_aa: CASSRGRGSGNTEAFF

v_call: TRBV13
d_call: TRBD2
j_call: TRBJ2-3
clone_size: .
cdr3_nt: TGTGCCAGCAGCCCCCGGGGAGGGATAGATACGCAGTATTTT
cdr3_aa: CASSPRGGIDTQYF

v_call: TRBV7-6
d_call: .
j_call: TRBJ1-5
clone_size: .
cdr3_nt: TGTGCCAGCAGCTTAGGGTCCGATCAGCCCCAGCATTTT
cdr3_aa: CASSLGSDQPQHF

v_call: TRBV14
d_call: .
j_call: TRBJ1-4
clone_size: .
cdr3_nt: TGTGCCAGCAGCTCAGGACAGATTAATGAAAAACTGTTTTTT
cdr3_aa: CASSSGQINEKLFF

v_call: TRBV19
d_call: .
j_call: TRBJ2-7
clone_size: .
cdr3_nt: TGTGCCAGTAGTATCGGGGACCTTTTCGCCGAGCAGTACTTC
cdr3_aa: CASSIGDLFAEQYF

v_call: TRBV21-1
d_call: .
j_call: TRBJ1-1
clone_size: .
cdr3_nt: TGTGCCAGCAGCAAAGAAGTCCCACACTCCGGCAACACTGAAGCTTTCTTT
cdr3_aa: CASSKEVPHSGNTEAFF

v_call: TRBV19
d_call: .
j_call: TRBJ2-3
clone_size: once
cdr3_nt: TGTGCCAGTAGTATAATGTTGGGCCACGGTGATAGCACAGATACGCAGTATTTT
cdr3_aa: CASSIMLGHGDSTDTQYF

v_call: TRBV29-1
d_call: .
j_call: TRBJ1-5
clone_size: once
cdr3_nt: TGTAGCACCTTAGGGGACAATCAGCCCCAGCATTTT
cdr3_aa: CSTLGDNQPQHF

v_call: TRBV9
d_call: .
j_call: TRBJ2-1
clone_size: .
cdr3_nt: TGTGCCAGCAGCCCCGGAGATAGCTCCTACAATGAGCAGTTCTTC
cdr3_aa: CASSPGDSSYNEQFF

v_call: TRBV7-6
d_call: TRBD2
j_call: TRBJ2-1
clone_size: once
cdr3_nt: TGTGCCAGCAGCTTAGGGGTAGCGGGGGGATACAATGAGCAGTTCTTC
cdr3_aa: CASSLGVAGGYNEQFF

v_call: TRBV18
d_call: .
j_call: TRBJ2-5
clone_size: .
cdr3_nt: TGTGCCAGCTCACCACTTGGGCAGGGGGAGACCCAGTACTTC
cdr3_aa: CASSPLGQGETQYF

v_call: TRBV7-8
d_call: .
j_call: TRBJ2-1
clone_size: once
cdr3_nt: TGTGCCAGCAGCCGCCCCGGGGCTAAAAATGAGCAGTTCTTC
cdr3_aa: CASSRPGAKNEQFF

v_call: TRBV6-5
d_call: TRBD1
j_call: TRBJ2-1
clone_size: .
cdr3_nt: TGTGCCAGCGGCAGGGACAGGGGGTCCAATGAGCAGTTCTTC
cdr3_aa: CASGRDRGSNEQFF

v_call: TRBV28
d_call: .
j_call: TRBJ2-7
clone_size: .
cdr3_nt: TGTGCCAGCAGTCCCCGCTACGAGCAGTACTTC
cdr3_aa: CASSPRYEQYF

v_call: TRBV5-4
d_call: .
j_call: TRBJ1-4
clone_size: .
cdr3_nt: TGTGCCAGCAGCTTGGGGGGGATCACAACTAATGAAAAACTGTTTTTT
cdr3_aa: CASSLGGITTNEKLFF

v_call: TRBV28
d_call: .
j_call: TRBJ2-7
clone_size: .
cdr3_nt: TGTGCCAGTACGGATCCGCGGGAGCAGTACTTC
cdr3_aa: CASTDPREQYF

v_call: TRBV18
d_call: .
j_call: TRBJ2-5
clone_size: .
cdr3_nt: TGTGCCAGCTCTCCAAGAGAGACCCAGTACTTC
cdr3_aa: CASSPRETQYF

v_call: TRBV6-5
d_call: .
j_call: TRBJ1-1
clone_size: .
cdr3_nt: TGTGCCAGCGCTAGGGGGAGAACCTACACTGAAGCTTTCTTT
cdr3_aa: CASARGRTYTEAFF

v_call: TRBV5-5
d_call: TRBD1
j_call: TRBJ2-3
clone_size: .
cdr3_nt: TGTGCCAGCAGCTTCATCGACAGGGGGTATGCTGATACGCAGTATTTT
cdr3_aa: CASSFIDRGYADTQYF

v_call: TRBV18
d_call: TRBD1
j_call: TRBJ1-2
clone_size: .
cdr3_nt: TGTGCCAGCTCACCGGGACAGGGGGCTGGGTATGGCTACACCTTC
cdr3_aa: CASSPGQGAGYGYTF

v_call: TRBV19
d_call: .
j_call: TRBJ1-5
clone_size: .
cdr3_nt: TGTGCCAGTAGTATGCGGGGGGCGAATCAGCCCCAGCATTTT
cdr3_aa: CASSMRGANQPQHF

v_call: TRBV7-2
d_call: .
j_call: TRBJ1-2
clone_size: few
cdr3_nt: TGTGCCAGCAGCTCGGACAGATATGGCTACACCTTC
cdr3_aa: CASSSDRYGYTF

v_call: TRBV2
d_call: .
j_call: TRBJ1-4
clone_size: .
cdr3_nt: TGTGCCAGCAGTCCCGGGGTCTCTAATGAAAAACTGTTTTTT
cdr3_aa: CASSPGVSNEKLFF

v_call: TRBV27
d_call: .
j_call: TRBJ2-1
clone_size: .
cdr3_nt: TGTGCCAGCCTCGGGTCCCTTACCAATGAGCAGTTCTTC
cdr3_aa: CASLGSLTNEQFF

v_call: TRBV28
d_call: .
j_call: TRBJ2-5
clone_size: once
cdr3_nt: TGTGCCAGCAGTCTTACCTCCGGGACTCAAAGCCCGACCCAGTACTTC
cdr3_aa: CASSLTSGTQSPTQYF

v_call: TRBV5-4
d_call: .
j_call: TRBJ2-5
clone_size: .
cdr3_nt: TGTGCCAGCAGCTTTGGACTCGGGGAGACCCAGTACTTC
cdr3_aa: CASSFGLGETQYF

v_call: TRBV7-2
d_call: .
j_call: TRBJ2-5
clone_size: .
cdr3_nt: TGTGCCAGCATCCCTCGAACGGGACTCTTGTACCAAGAGACCCAGTACTTC
cdr3_aa: CASIPRTGLLYQETQYF

v_call: TRBV5-6
d_call: .
j_call: TRBJ1-3
clone_size: .
cdr3_nt: TGTGCCAGCAGCTTGGTCAGGGTGTTCTCTGGAAACACCATATATTTT
cdr3_aa: CASSLVRVFSGNTIYF

v_call: TRBV6-1
d_call: TRBD1
j_call: TRBJ1-6
clone_size: .
cdr3_nt: TGTGCCAGCAGTGAATCCCCCCGGGGCAGGGGGCGACCACCCCTCCACTTT
cdr3_aa: CASSESPRGRGRPPLHF

v_call: TRBV18
d_call: .
j_call: TRBJ2-7
clone_size: .
cdr3_nt: TGTGCCAGCTCACCCTCGACAGGAAAGTACGAGCAGTACTTC
cdr3_aa: CASSPSTGKYEQYF

v_call: TRBV4-1
d_call: TRBD1
j_call: TRBJ1-1
clone_size: .
cdr3_nt: TGCGCCAGCAGCCAAGACCTCAGGACAGGGAGGTCTGAAGCTTTCTTT
cdr3_aa: CASSQDLRTGRSEAFF

v_call: TRBV19
d_call: TRBD2
j_call: TRBJ2-5
clone_size: .
cdr3_nt: TGTGCCAGTAGTCATCTTGCGGGGGGGCAAGAGACCCAGTACTTC
cdr3_aa: CASSHLAGGQETQYF

v_call: TRBV7-6
d_call: TRBD1
j_call: TRBJ1-6
clone_size: few
cdr3_nt: TGTGCCAGCAGCCCTGACAGGGATTCACCCCTCCACTTT
cdr3_aa: CASSPDRDSPLHF

v_call: TRBV15
d_call: TRBD1
j_call: TRBJ1-2
clone_size: .
cdr3_nt: TGTGCCACCAGCAGAGATGTTACAGGGGGCAACTATGGCTACACCTTC
cdr3_aa: CATSRDVTGGNYGYTF

v_call: TRBV5-4
d_call: .
j_call: TRBJ1-1
clone_size: .
cdr3_nt: TGTGCCAGCAGCGGCAGGGGAAACACTGAAGCTTTCTTT
cdr3_aa: CASSGRGNTEAFF

v_call: TRBV5-1
d_call: TRBD2
j_call: TRBJ2-1
clone_size: .
cdr3_nt: TGCGCCAGCAGCTTGGCTAGCGGGGGGGCGGGGGCAAGCTCCTACAATGAGCAGTTCTTC
cdr3_aa: CASSLASGGAGASSYNEQFF

v_call: TRBV9
d_call: TRBD1
j_call: TRBJ1-5
clone_size: .
cdr3_nt: TGTGCCAGCAGCGTCCGGGCAGGGGGCGGATGGCCCCAGCATTTT
cdr3_aa: CASSVRAGGGWPQHF

v_call: TRBV7-2
d_call: TRBD2
j_call: TRBJ2-3
clone_size: few
cdr3_nt: TGTGCCAGCAGCTCGCGTAGCGGGGGCCTCACAGATACGCAGTATTTT
cdr3_aa: CASSSRSGGLTDTQYF

v_call: TRBV9
d_call: TRBD1
j_call: TRBJ1-2
clone_size: .
cdr3_nt: TGTGCCAGCAGCACCGGGACAGGGGGCGCCTTGAACTATGGCTACACCTTC
cdr3_aa: CASSTGTGGALNYGYTF

v_call: TRBV2
d_call: TRBD2
j_call: TRBJ2-3
clone_size: .
cdr3_nt: TGTGCCAGCAGTTTTACGGGACTAGCGGGGGGCACAGATACGCAGTATTTT
cdr3_aa: CASSFTGLAGGTDTQYF

v_call: TRBV5-6
d_call: TRBD1
j_call: TRBJ1-1
clone_size: .
cdr3_nt: TGTGCCAGCAGCTTCGCCGAGGGCAAGGGGGCTCCTGAAGCTTTCTTT
cdr3_aa: CASSFAEGKGAPEAFF

v_call: TRBV6-5
d_call: TRBD1
j_call: TRBJ2-2
clone_size: .
cdr3_nt: TGTGCCAGCAGCCGGGACAGGGACGCCGGGGAGCTGTTTTTT
cdr3_aa: CASSRDRDAGELFF

v_call: TRBV6-6
d_call: .
j_call: TRBJ1-3
clone_size: .
cdr3_nt: TGTGCCAGCAGTTACGCGGTGGGGGGTGGAAACACCATATATTTT
cdr3_aa: CASSYAVGGGNTIYF

v_call: TRBV9
d_call: .
j_call: TRBJ1-3
clone_size: .
cdr3_nt: TGTGCCAGCAGCGTAGGGAGCGGTGCGGGGGGAAACACCATATATTTT
cdr3_aa: CASSVGSGAGGNTIYF

v_call: TRBV6-4
d_call: TRBD2
j_call: TRBJ2-1
clone_size: .
cdr3_nt: TGTGCCAGCAGTGGACTAGCGGGGGGTAGTGAGCAGTTCTTC
cdr3_aa: CASSGLAGGSEQFF

v_call: TRBV30
d_call: .
j_call: TRBJ1-2
clone_size: .
cdr3_nt: TGTGCCTGGGCCAAGGGAAAGGGAGCCGCCTACACCTTC
cdr3_aa: CAWAKGKGAAYTF

v_call: TRBV30
d_call: TRBD1
j_call: TRBJ1-4
clone_size: few
cdr3_nt: TGTGCCTGGAGTACAGGGGGGGAGGGAAAACTGTTTTTT
cdr3_aa: CAWSTGGEGKLFF

v_call: TRBV11-2
d_call: .
j_call: TRBJ2-4
clone_size: .
cdr3_nt: TGTGCCAGCAGCTTAGTATCGGGTTCACAGCCCCGGAACATTCAGTACTTC
cdr3_aa: CASSLVSGSQPRNIQYF

v_call: TRBV2
d_call: .
j_call: TRBJ1-4
clone_size: few
cdr3_nt: TGTGCCAGGAGCCCCCGGAGGGGAGAAAAACTGTTTTTT
cdr3_aa: CARSPRRGEKLFF

v_call: TRBV29-1
d_call: .
j_call: TRBJ1-6
clone_size: once
cdr3_nt: TGCAGCGCCCGCTCAGGCACCGGCAATTCACCCCTCCACTTT
cdr3_aa: CSARSGTGNSPLHF

v_call: TRBV19
d_call: .
j_call: TRBJ1-1
clone_size: .
cdr3_nt: TGTGCCAGTAACCCGTCGGGACCCCAGGGTCGGTACATTGAAGCTTTCTTT
cdr3_aa: CASNPSGPQGRYIEAFF

v_call: TRBV19
d_call: TRBD1
j_call: TRBJ2-3
clone_size: .
cdr3_nt: TGTGCCAGTAGTCAGGGACAGGGGTACACAGATACGCAGTATTTT
cdr3_aa: CASSQGQGYTDTQYF

v_call: TRBV6-4
d_call: .
j_call: TRBJ1-4
clone_size: once
cdr3_nt: TGTGCCAGCAGTGACCCGGGGAGCGGCAGGGTAGGTTTT
cdr3_aa: CASSDPGSGRVGF

v_call: TRBV9
d_call: .
j_call: TRBJ2-5
clone_size: .
cdr3_nt: TGTGCCAGCAGCGTAGGGGGTCTCCAAGAGACCCAGTACTTC
cdr3_aa: CASSVGGLQETQYF